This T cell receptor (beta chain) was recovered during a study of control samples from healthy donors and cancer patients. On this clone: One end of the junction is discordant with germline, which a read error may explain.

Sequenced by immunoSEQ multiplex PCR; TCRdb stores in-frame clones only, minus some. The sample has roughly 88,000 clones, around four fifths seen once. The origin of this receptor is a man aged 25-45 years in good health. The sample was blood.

DNA of the CDR3: TGCCGCGTTGTGGGCTCTGGACAGGGAGGGATGACGCACTACACCTTC. Amino acids: CRVVGSGQGGMTHYTF. The V and J genes are TRBV29-1 and TRBJ1-2; TRBD1 aligns across 8 bases. Germline CDR1 SQVTM, CDR2 ANQGSEA. The length of the CDR3 is 16 residues.